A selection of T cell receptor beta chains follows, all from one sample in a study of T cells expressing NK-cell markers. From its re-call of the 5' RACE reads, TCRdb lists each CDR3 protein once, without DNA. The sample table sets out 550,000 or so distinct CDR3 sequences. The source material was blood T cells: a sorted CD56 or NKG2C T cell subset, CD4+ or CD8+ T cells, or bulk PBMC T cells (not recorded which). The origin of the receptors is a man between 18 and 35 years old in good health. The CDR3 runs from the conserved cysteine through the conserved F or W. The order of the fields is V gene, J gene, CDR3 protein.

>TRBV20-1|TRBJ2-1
CSAPFWEGSYNEQFF
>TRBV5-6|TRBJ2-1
CASSLARGRKFF
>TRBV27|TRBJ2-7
CASRGFGSGVYEQYF
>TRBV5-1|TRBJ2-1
CASSFPSAGGDSYNEQFF
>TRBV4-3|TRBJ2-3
CASSLGDRKYF
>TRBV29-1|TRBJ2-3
CSVAGTSGRGTDTQYF
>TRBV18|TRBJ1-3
CASSPAQDYSGNTIYF
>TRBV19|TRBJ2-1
CARRPGTGSYNEQFF
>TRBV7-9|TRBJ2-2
CASSDTLGEGELFF
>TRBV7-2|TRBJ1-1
CASSSYDNLNTEAFF
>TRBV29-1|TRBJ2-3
CSVGPGLARTDTQYF
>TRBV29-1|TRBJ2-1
CSVSGAYEQFF
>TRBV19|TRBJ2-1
CASTISGTSGNEQFF
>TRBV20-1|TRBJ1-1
CSARETQGQHTEAFF
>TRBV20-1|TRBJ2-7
CSAREEGLAGRQYF
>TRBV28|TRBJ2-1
CASSLGLLRNEQFF
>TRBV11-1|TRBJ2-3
CASSPPRGGGDTQYF